This entry lists 4 T cell receptor beta chains sequenced from one sample in a study of beta chain features in type 1 diabetes. TCRB transcripts that were expressed got sequenced, as all of the isolated RNA had been reverse transcribed. The method was immunoSEQ multiplex PCR; TCRdb's version includes in-frame clones alone and lacks a portion of them. This sample has about 290,000 clones, with roughly 8% found just once. Sample: central memory CD4+ T cells from blood. The receptors shown here come from a woman under 30 in good health.

This clone was observed a few times. The chain recombines TRBV7-2 with TRBJ1-2, with a possible D match to TRBD1 (5 bases). The V gene lost 3 bases and the J gene lost 8 bases, with 16 bases spanning the gap. Germline V gene lookup returns CDR1 SGHTA and CDR2 FQGNSA. The CDR3 is 14 amino acids. CDR3 protein: CASSFPGRDRGYTF. The CDR3 DNA is TGTGCCAGCAGCTTCCCAGGGAGGGATCGGGGCTACACCTTC.

The V and J genes are TRBV27 and TRBJ1-2, with 11 bases identical to TRBD1. The CDR3 covers 15 residues. J lost 4 bases, V lost 6 bases, and 7 bases had no gene match. The germline V gene has CDR1 MNHEY and CDR2 SMNVEV (reference sequence). CDR3 sequence: CASSQTGTGGYGYTF. The CDR3 nucleotides read TGTGCCAGCAGCCAAACCGGGACAGGGGGCTATGGCTACACCTTC.

This clone appeared many times. The chain links TRBV14 to TRBJ2-1, with a weak D call TRBD2 (5 bases). The CDR3 runs 16 residues. The V gene's germline CDR1 is SGHDN and CDR2 FVKESK. Trimming removed 4 bases from V and 5 bases from J, with 18 bases in between. CDR3 sequence: CASSPGGGRPDNEQFF. DNA for the CDR3: TGTGCCAGCAGCCCCGGAGGCGGGCGACCTGACAATGAGCAGTTCTTC.

CDR3 loop: CASSSPNRVEGYTF. CDR3 in DNA: TGTGCCAGCAGCTCGCCTAACCGGGTGGAAGGCTACACCTTC. The V call is TRBV7-9, the J call TRBJ1-2; D ambiguous. Trimming removed 4 bases from V and 8 bases from J, with 17 bases in between. Per the germline V gene, CDR1 is SEHNR and CDR2 is FQNEAQ (reference sequence). The CDR3 is made up of 14 amino acids.